Listed below are T cell receptor beta chains from one sample, sequenced in a study of cytomegalovirus exposure and HLA in healthy donors. The table came from immunoSEQ multiplex PCR; TCRdb's copy has only in-frame clones and leaves some out. Of 180,000 or so clones listed, roughly 80% are singletons. Sequencing was carried out using PBMCs. All receptors derive from a female donor in good health and CMV-seronegative. Each CDR3 is given with its conserved first and last residue. The order of the fields is V gene, D gene, J gene, clone size, CDR3 DNA, CDR3 protein. A D gene is named only where the DNA matches it firmly. Part of the rows lack a size; the others show once, few, many or a class for expanded clones.

V: TRBV7-2
D: TRBD2
J: TRBJ2-3
size: NA
DNA: TGTGCCAGCAGCCATGGGACTAGCGGAAATACGCAGTATTTT
CDR3: CASSHGTSGNTQYF

V: TRBV2
D: NA
J: TRBJ2-1
size: NA
DNA: TGTGCCAGCAGGGGCAGGGAATACAATGAGCAGTTCTTC
CDR3: CASRGREYNEQFF

V: TRBV7-5
D: NA
J: TRBJ1-5
size: few
DNA: TGTGCCAGAAGCTCCAGGACAGGGGTATTTCAGCCCCAGCATTTT
CDR3: CARSSRTGVFQPQHF

V: TRBV9
D: TRBD1
J: TRBJ1-2
size: NA
DNA: TGTGCCAGCAGCGTACGACCGGGACAGGGCTATGGCTACACCTTC
CDR3: CASSVRPGQGYGYTF

V: TRBV15
D: NA
J: TRBJ2-7
size: NA
DNA: TGTGCCACCAGCCCCAGTAGAAGACATTTCTCTCACGAGCAGTACTTC
CDR3: CATSPSRRHFSHEQYF

V: TRBV6-6
D: NA
J: TRBJ1-3
size: NA
DNA: TGTGCCAGCAGTTACCCGGCCAGCGTGGGAAACACCATATATTTT
CDR3: CASSYPASVGNTIYF

V: TRBV28
D: NA
J: TRBJ2-7
size: NA
DNA: TGTGCCAGCATCACCGGGGGGGACAGGGACTCCTACGAGCAGTACTTC
CDR3: CASITGGDRDSYEQYF

V: TRBV5-6
D: TRBD1
J: TRBJ2-5
size: NA
DNA: TGTGCCAGCATCCGAATGGGGACAGAGTACCAAGAGACCCAGTACTTC
CDR3: CASIRMGTEYQETQYF

V: TRBV19
D: TRBD1
J: TRBJ1-2
size: few
DNA: TGTGCCAGTAGTGTACAGGGGGCTTTGGGCTATGGCTACACCTTC
CDR3: CASSVQGALGYGYTF

V: TRBV9
D: NA
J: TRBJ1-5
size: once
DNA: TGTGCCAGCAGTGCCGGCGGGAATTGGAACCAGCCCCAGCATTTT
CDR3: CASSAGGNWNQPQHF

V: TRBV11-2
D: TRBD2
J: TRBJ2-1
size: NA
DNA: TGTGCCAGCAGCTCCCTAACTAGCGGGAGGTACAATGAGCAGTTCTTC
CDR3: CASSSLTSGRYNEQFF